This TCR beta chain originates from a study of spatial heterogeneity in lung cancer. From germline, CDR1 is KGHDR and CDR2 SFDVKD. V lost 7 bases, J lost 3 bases, and 11 bases lay in between. The CDR3 is made up of 13 amino acids. This clonotype was picked up many times. Its antigen remains unidentified. The time point denotes: sample taken at primary tumor resection. Samples were obtained from 65 to 80 donors, all untreated early-stage non-small cell lung cancer patients. Broader study findings: Mutation tallies in tumors tracked expanded intratumoral alpha and beta TCR counts. Estimates put coverage of tumor T cells approximately 7.4% for alpha and approximately 14% for beta chains.

Unique molecular identifiers, one per molecule, were present on every TCR cDNA molecule. TCRdb reprocessed the 5' RACE reads with MiXCR, giving one entry per CDR3 protein. Of more than 9,000 distinct CDR3 sequences detected, about 6.9% appear once; the ten largest clones hold roughly a tenth. The chain links TRBV24-1 to TRBJ1-1; perhaps TRBD1 as D (6 bases). This receptor was identified in a male donor with early-stage non-small cell lung cancer. The material sequenced was lung tumor tissue, taken at surgery. The CDR3 DNA reads TGTGCCACCAGCGCTAGGGGGTACACTGAAGCTTTCTTT. Translation: CATSARGYTEAFF.